This is a list of T cell receptor beta chains from one sample in a study of vaccination and CD4 T cells after COVID-19. Their antigen targets remain unknown. TCRdb itself ran the PCR reads through MiXCR, one entry per CDR3 protein. Among 11,000 to 15,000 distinct CDR3 sequences listed, less than 75% were seen once. Sequences were obtained from CD4+ T cells from blood, cultured in vitro. These TCRs come from a human donor who had recovered from COVID-19. The CDR3 runs from the conserved cysteine through the conserved F or W. Each record gives: J gene, D gene, V gene, clone size, CDR3 protein, CDR3 DNA. D genes are given only for firm matches. Expanded clones are given a class, and other clones once, few, many or no size at all.

J gene: TRBJ1-2; D gene: -; V gene: TRBV28; clone size: -; CDR3 protein: CASSLNGYGYTF; CDR3 DNA: TGTGCCAGCAGTTTGAATGGGTATGGCTACACCTTC
J gene: TRBJ1-2; D gene: TRBD1; V gene: TRBV25-1; clone size: -; CDR3 protein: CASSEQGQGGGYTF; CDR3 DNA: TGTGCCAGCAGTGAACAGGGACAGGGAGGTGGCTACACCTTC
J gene: TRBJ2-7; D gene: -; V gene: TRBV10-3; clone size: -; CDR3 protein: CAIRWTDEQYF; CDR3 DNA: TGTGCCATCAGGTGGACAGACGAGCAGTACTTC
J gene: TRBJ1-2; D gene: TRBD1; V gene: TRBV6-1; clone size: -; CDR3 protein: CASSDRDRDFYGYTF; CDR3 DNA: TGTGCCAGCAGTGATCGGGACAGGGATTTCTATGGCTACACCTTC
J gene: TRBJ2-5; D gene: -; V gene: TRBV6-5; clone size: -; CDR3 protein: CASSYSYLYQETQYF; CDR3 DNA: TGTGCCAGCAGTTACTCTTACCTGTACCAAGAGACCCAGTACTTC
J gene: TRBJ2-7; D gene: -; V gene: TRBV7-3; clone size: -; CDR3 protein: CASSSQDGYEQYF; CDR3 DNA: TGTGCCAGCAGCTCCCAGGATGGTTACGAGCAGTACTTC
J gene: TRBJ2-7; D gene: TRBD2; V gene: TRBV20-1; clone size: -; CDR3 protein: CSAILGGSGRRRSYEQYF; CDR3 DNA: TGCAGTGCTATCCTGGGTGGTAGCGGGAGGCGCCGCTCCTACGAGCAGTACTTC
J gene: TRBJ1-1; D gene: TRBD1; V gene: TRBV5-1; clone size: -; CDR3 protein: CASSQGERTEAFF; CDR3 DNA: TGCGCCAGCAGCCAGGGGGAGCGGACTGAAGCTTTCTTT
J gene: TRBJ1-6; D gene: -; V gene: TRBV11-3; clone size: -; CDR3 protein: CASSLDWKVSDSPLHF; CDR3 DNA: TGTGCCAGCAGCTTAGATTGGAAAGTATCGGATTCACCCCTCCACTTT
J gene: TRBJ1-5; D gene: -; V gene: TRBV20-1; clone size: -; CDR3 protein: CSARDLNQPQHF; CDR3 DNA: TGCAGTGCTAGAGATCTGAATCAGCCCCAGCATTTT
J gene: TRBJ2-7; D gene: TRBD1; V gene: TRBV11-2; clone size: -; CDR3 protein: CASSFPGTGGYEQYF; CDR3 DNA: TGTGCCAGCAGCTTCCCCGGGACAGGGGGCTACGAGCAGTACTTC
J gene: TRBJ1-6; D gene: -; V gene: TRBV20-1; clone size: -; CDR3 protein: CSARDPGVYSPLHF; CDR3 DNA: TGCAGTGCCCGAGACCCGGGAGTCTATTCACCCCTCCACTTT
J gene: TRBJ2-1; D gene: -; V gene: TRBV2; clone size: -; CDR3 protein: CASSDRGRDQFF; CDR3 DNA: TGTGCCAGCAGTGACAGGGGGAGGGACCAGTTCTTC
J gene: TRBJ1-1; D gene: -; V gene: TRBV2; clone size: -; CDR3 protein: CASSGDSGVTEAFF; CDR3 DNA: TGTGCCAGCAGTGGAGATTCGGGAGTCACTGAAGCTTTCTTT
J gene: TRBJ1-5; D gene: -; V gene: TRBV19; clone size: -; CDR3 protein: CASSISQGPQHF; CDR3 DNA: TGTGCCAGTAGTATTTCGCAGGGCCCCCAGCATTTT
J gene: TRBJ2-3; D gene: TRBD2; V gene: TRBV7-6; clone size: -; CDR3 protein: CASSFYSGRGDTQYF; CDR3 DNA: TGTGCTAGCAGCTTTTATAGCGGGAGGGGAGATACGCAGTATTTT
J gene: TRBJ1-2; D gene: TRBD1; V gene: TRBV7-2; clone size: -; CDR3 protein: CASSLSSGQTQGNGYTF; CDR3 DNA: TGTGCCAGCAGCTTATCTTCGGGACAGACCCAGGGGAATGGCTACACCTTC
J gene: TRBJ1-6; D gene: -; V gene: TRBV21-1; clone size: -; CDR3 protein: CASSKGRGSQDSPLHF; CDR3 DNA: TGTGCCAGCAGCAAAGGGCGAGGGAGTCAGGATTCACCCCTCCACTTT
J gene: TRBJ2-2; D gene: TRBD2; V gene: TRBV29-1; clone size: -; CDR3 protein: CSVEGTSGRNTGELFF; CDR3 DNA: TGCAGCGTTGAAGGGACTAGCGGGAGAAACACCGGGGAGCTGTTTTTT
J gene: TRBJ1-5; D gene: -; V gene: TRBV12-3/TRBV12-4; clone size: -; CDR3 protein: CASSLTQGPNQPQHF; CDR3 DNA: TGTGCCAGCAGTTTAACCCAGGGTCCCAATCAGCCCCAGCATTTT
J gene: TRBJ2-2; D gene: -; V gene: TRBV7-3; clone size: once; CDR3 protein: CASSLNGRSTGELFF; CDR3 DNA: TGTGCCAGCAGCTTAAACGGGAGAAGTACCGGGGAGCTGTTTTTT
J gene: TRBJ2-5; D gene: TRBD2; V gene: TRBV28; clone size: -; CDR3 protein: CASSLGLWAGARETQYF; CDR3 DNA: TGTGCCAGCAGTTTAGGGTTGTGGGCGGGAGCTAGGGAGACCCAGTACTTC
J gene: TRBJ2-3; D gene: TRBD1; V gene: TRBV7-6; clone size: -; CDR3 protein: CASSLGQGGTDTQYF; CDR3 DNA: TGTGCCAGCAGCCTCGGACAGGGAGGCACAGATACGCAGTATTTT
J gene: TRBJ1-2; D gene: -; V gene: TRBV11-2; clone size: -; CDR3 protein: CASSHLRGDYGYTF; CDR3 DNA: TGTGCCAGCAGCCACCTCCGGGGAGACTATGGCTACACCTTC
J gene: TRBJ2-3; D gene: -; V gene: TRBV7-2; clone size: -; CDR3 protein: CASSSDGLTDTQYF; CDR3 DNA: TGTGCCAGCAGCTCTGACGGTCTCACAGATACGCAGTATTTT
J gene: TRBJ2-5; D gene: TRBD2; V gene: TRBV6-2/TRBV6-3; clone size: -; CDR3 protein: CASARPPSGETQYF; CDR3 DNA: TGTGCCAGCGCCCGACCCCCTAGCGGAGAGACCCAGTACTTC
J gene: TRBJ2-1; D gene: -; V gene: TRBV7-2; clone size: -; CDR3 protein: CASSQAWGSYNEQFF; CDR3 DNA: TGTGCCAGCAGCCAGGCGTGGGGGTCCTACAATGAGCAGTTCTTC
J gene: TRBJ1-6; D gene: -; V gene: TRBV7-2; clone size: once; CDR3 protein: CASSYANGNSPLHF; CDR3 DNA: TGTGCCAGCAGCTACGCCAACGGAAATTCACCCCTCCACTTT